This entry describes one T cell receptor (beta chain). The treatment denotes: some 19 received Ad26.COV2.S at low or high dose, single or two shots; several received placebo; per-sample allocation not given. Repertoires come from day 63 after the first vaccine or placebo injection. V dropped 4 bases and J dropped 0; count of bases not matched to a gene: 6. Germline assignment: CDR1 LGHNA and CDR2 YSLEER. CDR3 length: 15 amino acids. This sample was included in a study of Ad26.COV2.S vaccination and SARS-CoV-2 variants. Study background: Enrollment placed the donor in the COV1001 Ad26.COV2.S trial arm.

The repertoire was sequenced with immunoSEQ multiplex PCR; TCRdb's copy has only in-frame clones and lacks some. The sample lists about 350,000 clones, about 88% occurring once. Material: peripheral blood, obtained in a trial of Ad26.COV2.S vaccine versus placebo. This clonotype originated in a person aged 18 to 59 who received the Ad26.COV2.S COVID-19 vaccine or a placebo. This sequence joins TRBV4-3 and TRBJ2-7; TRBD1 agrees at 7 bases. CDR3 nucleotide sequence: TGCGCCAGCAGCCTAAGTGACAGGGCCTCCTACGAGCAGTACTTC. Translation: CASSLSDRASYEQYF.